Following are 16 T cell receptor beta chains from one sample sequenced in a study of T cells in Graves' hyperthyroidism and ophthalmopathy. The TCR beta CDR3 regions underwent amplification using RNA transcripts as the source. When the TCR CDR3 underwent first-round RT-PCR, the HTBI primer set was used. Each CDR3 protein is one row after TCRdb ran MiXCR on the multiplex PCR reads. The profile shows 600,000 or so distinct CDR3 sequences, 15% to 20% of them singletons. The sequenced sample consisted of blood. Receptors were obtained from a woman aged 30 to 39 with Graves' hyperthyroidism.

This clonotype was seen a few times. The chain employs TRBV12-3 or TRBV12-4 and TRBJ2-1; maybe TRBD2 (5 bases). The CDR3 runs to 14 residues. Trimming took 5 bases from V and 9 from J, leaving 17 bases between them. The CDR3 reads CASSIHSEGSEQFF. In DNA form, the CDR3 reads TGTGCCAGCAGTATACATTCAGAGGGTAGTGAGCAGTTCTTC.

There are many counts of this clonotype. The chain combines TRBV6-1 with TRBJ2-5; weak D call: TRBD2 (6 bases). Germline V CDR1 and CDR2: MNHNS, SASEGT. V was clipped by 4 bases and J by 4 bases, with 16 bases between them. The CDR3 has 15 residues. CDR3 region: CASSGMRGGVETQYF. The CDR3 DNA follows: TGTGCCAGCAGTGGAATGCGGGGTGGGGTAGAGACCCAGTACTTC.

The chain has TRBV10-2 and TRBJ2-7; perhaps TRBD1 as D (5 bases). Germline V gene data show CDR1 as WSHSY and CDR2 as SAAADI. Trimming took off 4 bases at V and 3 bases at J, with 10 bases between the two ends. The length of the CDR3 is 13 residues. The CDR3 bases are TGCGCCAGCAGTGTCGGACAACTCTACGAGCAGTACTTC. Amino acid sequence: CASSVGQLYEQYF.

This clonotype was recorded a few times. The V gene is TRBV5-1, the J gene TRBJ1-4; D remains ambiguous. From germline, CDR1 is SGHRS and CDR2 YFSETQ. The CDR3 spans 15 residues. The ends were cut back, 3 bases at V and 0 bases at J, with 9 bases in the middle. The CDR3 loop reads CASSYSKTTNEKLFF. DNA for the CDR3: TGCGCCAGCAGCTATTCTAAAACAACTAATGAAAAACTGTTTTTT.

The chain links TRBV29-1 to TRBJ2-3, with TRBD2 matching over 7 bases. The junction had 9 bases not matched to a gene; V was cut back by 7 bases and J by 2 bases. In germline, CDR1 is SQVTM, CDR2 ANQGSEA. This CDR3 spans 14 amino acids. The CDR3 loop reads CSGGLAEITDTQYF. The CDR3 coding sequence is TGCAGCGGCGGGCTAGCGGAGATCACAGATACGCAGTATTTT.

In this sample, this clonotype turned up many times. The rearrangement joins TRBV9 to TRBJ2-3; 11 bases line up with TRBD1. Trimming at V came to 5 bases and at J to 4 bases, leaving 3 bases not matched to a gene. Germline V gene data show CDR1 as SGDLS and CDR2 as YYNGEE. The CDR3 length is 14 residues. This CDR3 is CASSGGQGADTQYF. The CDR3 nucleotides are TGTGCCAGCAGTGGGGGACAGGGGGCAGATACGCAGTATTTT.

This clonotype was observed at least ten times. V gene TRBV12-3 or TRBV12-4 combines with J gene TRBJ2-7; D is possibly TRBD1 or TRBD2 (6 bases each). V lost 2 bases to trimming and J lost 3 bases, with 20 bases between them. This CDR3 contains 17 residues. The CDR3 is CASSLSTGRWKVYEQYF. Written as DNA, the CDR3 is TGTGCCAGCAGTTTATCAACAGGGAGGTGGAAGGTCTACGAGCAGTACTTC.

The genes are TRBV11-2 and TRBJ2-1; 8 positions match TRBD2. V dropped 2 bases and J dropped 7; count of bases not matched to a gene: 7. The germline gives CDR1 SGHAT, CDR2 FQNNGV. The CDR3 runs 15 residues. The CDR3 DNA sequence: TGTGCCAGCAGCTTAAGCGGGAGTTGGGAGAATGAGCAGTTCTTC. Translation: CASSLSGSWENEQFF.

This clonotype was seen repeatedly, ten times or more. The chain joins TRBV3-1 to TRBJ2-1, with 9 bases aligning to TRBD2. V lost 5 bases and J lost 2; bases outside the gene matches: 4. Germline V lookup: CDR1 LGHDT, CDR2 YNNKEL (reference sequence). CDR3 length equals 15 residues. CDR3 in DNA: TGTGCCAGCAGCAGAGGCGGGGGGGCCTACAATGAGCAGTTCTTC. This translates into CASSRGGGAYNEQFF.

This clonotype was seen many times. The V gene is TRBV15, the J gene TRBJ1-2, with a tentative D call TRBD1 (6 bases). The CDR3 totals 15 residues. Germline V gene lookup returns CDR1 LNHNV and CDR2 YYDKDF (reference sequence). Trimming cost V 1 base and J 3 bases, with 12 bases left between them. The CDR3 DNA sequence: TGTGCCACCAGCAGAGCGGGGGGCAAAGACTATGGCTACACCTTC. Protein product: CATSRAGGKDYGYTF.

The rearrangement joins TRBV20-1 to TRBJ1-2; 8 bases are a match to TRBD1. The CDR3 length is 15 residues. The germline CDR1 and CDR2 sequences are DFQATT and SNEGSKA (reference sequence). V lost 6 bases to trimming and J lost 3 bases; unmatched junction nucleotides: 12. This CDR3 is CSAVYQGAKYYGYTF. CDR3 nucleotides: TGCAGTGCAGTCTACCAGGGGGCGAAGTACTATGGCTACACCTTC.

This clonotype showed up just a few times. The chain joins TRBV20-1 to TRBJ2-7; 7 bases match TRBD2. The CDR3 runs to 15 residues. CDR1 and CDR2 from the germline V gene are DFQATT and SNEGSKA (reference sequence). The trim removed 6 bases at V and 0 bases at J, leaving 11 bases unmatched. The chain's CDR3 is CSAIYLAESSYEQYF. For the CDR3, the DNA is TGCAGTGCCATATACCTAGCGGAGTCCTCCTACGAGCAGTACTTC.

The rearrangement links TRBV3-1 to TRBJ2-4; TRBD2 matches 14 bases. The CDR3 consists of 16 residues. V dropped 1 base and J dropped 8; count of bases not matched to a gene: 4. Germline CDR1 and CDR2: LGHDT and YNNKEL (reference sequence). CDR3 sequence: CASSQGTSGRLYIQYF. The DNA of the CDR3 is TGTGCCAGCAGCCAAGGGACTAGCGGGAGGCTTTACATTCAGTACTTC.

This clonotype has more than one count but fewer than ten. CDR3 sequence reads: CASSLAGETNTGELFF. The CDR3 nucleotides read TGTGCCAGCAGTTTGGCAGGAGAAACCAACACCGGGGAGCTGTTTTTT. The chain is built from TRBV28 and TRBJ2-2; D unclear. Trimming pared 3 bases from V and 2 bases from J, leaving 13 bases between. Germline assignment: CDR1 MDHEN and CDR2 SYDVKM. This CDR3 contains 16 residues.

This rearrangement joins TRBV29-1 to TRBJ2-1, with D perhaps matching TRBD1 (5 bases). Trimming pared 4 bases from V and 4 bases from J, leaving 17 bases between. The germline V gene encodes CDR1 SQVTM and CDR2 ANQGSEA. The CDR3 loop spans 15 amino acids. DNA of the CDR3: TGCAGCGTTGTTTTATCTTGGACATATTACAATGAGCAGTTCTTC. Its protein is CSVVLSWTYYNEQFF.

This clonotype came up many times. This chain connects TRBV27 to TRBJ2-1; 8 nucleotides line up with TRBD1. From germline, CDR1 is MNHEY and CDR2 SMNVEV (reference sequence). The CDR3 runs to 12 residues. V trimming: 5 bases; J trimming: 10 bases; junction bases outside the gene matches: 4. The CDR3 reads CASSRPGGEQFF. CDR3 nucleotide sequence: TGTGCCAGCAGTCGCCCAGGGGGCGAGCAGTTCTTC.